These 15 T cell receptor beta chains were all obtained from the same sample, sequenced in a study of T-cell reconstitution after alpha-beta-depleted transplantation in children. Unique molecular identifiers were incorporated during preparation of the TCRbeta library. TCRdb reanalysed the PCR reads using MiXCR and keeps one entry per CDR3 protein. The sample carries about 200,000 distinct CDR3 sequences, about 15% recorded once. Sequencing was performed on PBMCs, mostly from graft donor cells, taken 360 days after TCRalphabeta/CD19-depleted stem cell transplant. Every receptor here comes from a male patient aged 2-15 years who had a stem cell transplant for acute lymphoblastic leukemia, so the T cells may come from the graft donor.

The V and J genes are TRBV12-3 or TRBV12-4 and TRBJ2-7; tentative D call: TRBD1 (6 bases). V gave up 2 bases and J gave up 2 bases, with 16 bases separating them. CDR3 size: 16 residues. The CDR3 spells CASSLRQRGGTYEQYF. The CDR3, as DNA: TGTGCCAGCAGTTTACGGCAAAGAGGGGGTACCTACGAGCAGTACTTC.

This clonotype has at least ten counts. This rearrangement joins TRBV29-1 to TRBJ2-2; no firm D call. The V gene lost 1 base and the J gene lost 5 bases, with 8 bases spanning the gap. The CDR3 spans 13 residues. The germline V gene encodes CDR1 SQVTM and CDR2 ANQGSEA. The CDR3 loop reads CSVEGLGTGELFF. CDR3 DNA sequence: TGCAGCGTTGAAGGTCTAGGGACCGGGGAGCTGTTTTTT.

The table lists this clonotype with a few counts. CDR3 region: CASSLQTGTSDSPLHF. For the CDR3, the DNA is TGTGCCAGCAGCCTACAGACCGGGACCTCAGATTCACCCCTCCACTTT. The V call is TRBV27, the J call TRBJ1-6; perhaps TRBD1 as D (5 bases). This CDR3 is 16 amino acids long. With 6 bases removed from V and 8 bases from J, the gap between germline ends came to 20 bases. Germline loops: CDR1 MNHEY, CDR2 SMNVEV (reference sequence).

This clonotype was counted at least ten times. The chain links TRBV18 to TRBJ1-3; possibly TRBD1 for D (6 bases). The V end was cut by 3 bases, the J end by 0 bases, with 9 bases between. Germline V gives CDR1 KGHSH, CDR2 LQKENI. The CDR3 has 15 residues. The CDR3 here is CASSPEQGSGNTIYF. CDR3 sequence (DNA): TGTGCCAGCTCACCTGAACAGGGCTCTGGAAACACCATATATTTT.

The table lists this clonotype with a few counts. This chain connects TRBV2 to TRBJ1-3; TRBD1 aligns across 8 bases. V shed 6 bases, J shed 3 bases, and the junction held 10 bases outside the gene matches. The CDR3 covers 16 residues. The germline V gene has CDR1 SNHLY and CDR2 FYNNEI. The CDR3 region has the DNA TGTGCCAGCAGCGGGGGACAGGTCCCACTTGGAAACACCATATATTTT. It encodes CASSGGQVPLGNTIYF.

Only a few counts were recorded for this clonotype. The rearrangement joins TRBV5-5 to TRBJ1-2; weak D call: TRBD1 (5 bases). Per germline, CDR1 SGHKS and CDR2 YYEKEE (reference sequence). Trimming shortened V by 3 bases and J by 7 bases, and 13 bases separated the two germline ends. The CDR3 loop spans 13 amino acids. The CDR3 DNA follows: TGTGCCAGCAGCTCCTTTGGGGCCGGTGGCTACACCTTC. Translation: CASSSFGAGGYTF.

V usage is TRBV30 and J usage is TRBJ2-1; D perhaps matches TRBD2 (6 bases). Between the trimmed V and J ends, which lost 0 bases and 3 bases, there was a span of 12 bases. The CDR3 extends over 15 amino acids. The germline V gene has CDR1 GTSNPN and CDR2 SVGIG (reference sequence). The CDR3 reads CAWSVQEDYYNEQFF. DNA for the CDR3: TGTGCCTGGAGTGTACAGGAGGACTACTACAATGAGCAGTTCTTC.

This clonotype was detected ten times or more. The genes are TRBV29-1 and TRBJ2-2; 12 positions agree with TRBD2. Germline-derived CDR1 and CDR2 are SQVTM and ANQGSEA. V was clipped by 5 bases and J by 1 base; unmatched bases: 5. This CDR3 has 16 residues. CDR3 residues: CSVRLAGGRNTGELFF. DNA of the CDR3: TGCAGCGTTCGGCTAGCGGGGGGGCGGAACACCGGGGAGCTGTTTTTT.

This clonotype has a handful of counts. The chain uses TRBV11-2 and TRBJ2-5; D perhaps matches TRBD2 (6 bases). The germline V gene has CDR1 SGHAT and CDR2 FQNNGV. V lost 2 bases and J 2 bases, leaving 12 bases between the germline ends. The CDR3 totals 15 residues. Here the CDR3 reads CASSLSWAGQETQYF. The CDR3 DNA sequence: TGTGCCAGCAGCTTATCGTGGGCGGGGCAAGAGACCCAGTACTTC. Complete variable domain (other parts from reference TRBV11-2 and TRBJ2-5): EAGVAQSPRYKIIEKRQSVAFWCNPISGHATLYWYQQILGQGPKLLIQFQNNGVVDDSQLPKDRFSAERLKGVDSTLKIQPAKLEDSAVYLCASSLSWAGQETQYFGPGTRLLVL.

The rearrangement uses TRBV5-1 and TRBJ2-5, with 8 bases fitting TRBD2. Losses at the gene ends were 0 bases for V and 2 bases for J; bases not matched to a gene: 6. Germline lookup yields CDR1 SGHRS and CDR2 YFSETQ. This CDR3 is 16 amino acids long. This CDR3 is CASSLVFSSGQETQYF. The CDR3, as DNA: TGCGCCAGCAGCTTGGTTTTTTCTAGCGGGCAAGAGACCCAGTACTTC.

The chain uses TRBV12-3 or TRBV12-4 and TRBJ2-3; TRBD2 matches 15 bases. The J segment lost 6 bases and the V segment lost 6 bases, leaving 7 bases of the junction unmatched. The CDR3 is 16 residues long. CDR3 DNA sequence: TGTGCCAGCAGAACTGGGACTAGCGGGGGGTATGATACGCAGTATTTT. Its protein is CASRTGTSGGYDTQYF.

The genes are TRBV7-6 and TRBJ2-3; 8 bases are a match to TRBD2. The J segment lost 4 bases and the V segment lost 3 bases, leaving 3 bases of the junction unmatched. The CDR3 runs 14 residues. The germline V gene encodes CDR1 SGHVS and CDR2 FNYEAQ. CDR3 protein: CASSFRTSPDTQYF. CDR3 DNA sequence: TGTGCCAGCAGCTTCCGGACTAGCCCAGATACGCAGTATTTT.

The chain joins TRBV4-3 to TRBJ1-4; D remains ambiguous. V was trimmed by 0 bases and J by 5 bases, leaving 13 bases between them. From germline, CDR1 is LGHNA and CDR2 YSLEER. The CDR3 consists of 16 residues. This chain's CDR3 is CASSQDSAGINEKLFF. The CDR3 DNA follows: TGCGCCAGCAGCCAAGATAGCGCGGGGATCAATGAAAAACTGTTTTTT.

This clonotype was seen a handful of times. This chain connects TRBV7-8 to TRBJ1-1; D is unclear. The V gene's germline CDR1 is SGHVS and CDR2 FQNEAQ. This CDR3 has 14 amino acids. V was trimmed by 0 bases and J by 10 bases, leaving 15 bases between them. The CDR3 nucleotides are TGTGCCAGCAGCTTAGCGCGACGGGGAGATGCAGCTTTCTTT. Translation gives CASSLARRGDAAFF. The entire variable domain, with the rest obtained from reference TRBV7-8 and TRBJ1-1, is as follows: GAGVSQSPRYKVAKRGQDVALRCDPISGHVSLFWYQQALGQGPEFLTYFQNEAQLDKSGLPSDRFFAERPEGSVSTLKIQRTQQEDSAVYLCASSLARRGDAAFFGQGTRLTVV.

This clonotype was recorded a few times. The chain uses TRBV7-6 and TRBJ1-3; D gene unclear. This CDR3 is built from 12 residues. With 4 bases removed from V and 5 bases from J, the gap between germline ends came to 6 bases. In germline, CDR1 is SGHVS, CDR2 FNYEAQ. CDR3 DNA: TGTGCCAGCAGCTCAGGCCGAAACACCATATATTTT. It is translated as CASSSGRNTIYF.